This TCR beta chain was recovered during a study of cytomegalovirus exposure and HLA in healthy donors. Study-wide context: Out of about 180 million T cells, an earlier analysis found some 120 million unique TCR beta sequences in total.

Concerning this clone itself: Its target is not known.

Trimming took 0 bases from V and 6 from J; bases not matched to a gene: 7. CDR1 and CDR2 (germline): ENHRY, SYGVKD. The CDR3 is made up of 16 amino acids. This PCR relied on a set of 60 Vbeta primers and 13 Jbeta primers. Data came from immunoSEQ multiplex PCR; TCRdb stores just in-frame clones and leaves some out. The sample has 100,000 or so clones; more than 60% are singletons. Study outcomes and limitations: Judged likely to be a sequencing artifact was a cluster of highly shared sequence variants. In an earlier analysis, in approximately 630 donors, most V segments appeared productive either ~87% or ~30% of the time.

The chain employs TRBV10-3 and TRBJ1-5, with TRBD1 matching 8 bases. This clonotype was obtained from a male donor in good health and CMV-seronegative. Sequenced material: PBMCs. CDR3 residues: CAISESLGRGLQPQHF. CDR3 bases: TGTGCCATCAGTGAGTCTTTAGGCAGGGGGCTTCAGCCCCAGCATTTT.